This T cell receptor beta chain was profiled in a study of T cells of healthy individuals. In its sample, this clonotype was seen many times. Looked up from germline, CDR1 is SEHNR and CDR2 is FQNEAQ (reference sequence). Trimming pared 3 bases from V and 5 bases from J, leaving 11 bases between. CDR3 length equals 14 residues. TCRdb used MiXCR to reprocess the 5' RACE reads, holding one entry per CDR3 protein. The profile shows 65,000 to 95,000 distinct CDR3 sequences, roughly 5% of them singletons. The source is a female donor in good health. The genes are TRBV7-9 and TRBJ2-1, with a possible D match to TRBD1 (5 bases). The CDR3 nucleotides are TGTGCCAGCAGCTTTCAGGGTCCCGACAATGAGCAGTTCTTC. Protein sequence: CASSFQGPDNEQFF.